The clone carrying this T cell receptor (beta chain) showed up just once. Its target is not known. This specimen belongs to a study of cytomegalovirus exposure and HLA in healthy donors. Study conclusions and caveats: The authors confirmed in vitro that a few CMV-associated chains were specific for CMV antigens.

Clones were read by immunoSEQ multiplex PCR, and TCRdb kept only the in-frame ones, dropping some. Of under 400,000 clones in the sample, more than 80% are singletons; the top ten hold approximately 0.8%. The clonotype originates from a woman between 18 and 29 years old in good health and CMV-seronegative. Sequencing was done on a sample of PBMCs.

CDR3 protein: CASGDRYNSPLHF. Here the CDR3 DNA reads TGTGCCAGCGGGGACAGGTATAATTCACCCCTCCACTTT. The chain has TRBV5-6 and TRBJ1-6, with 8 bases matching TRBD1. This CDR3 has 13 residues. After removal of 7 bases from V and 4 bases from J, the junction contained 1 base not matched to a gene. CDR1 and CDR2 (germline): SGHDT, YYEEEE.